These 5 T cell receptor beta chains were sequenced from one sample in a study of T cells in Graves' hyperthyroidism and ophthalmopathy. RNA transcripts provided the source from which TCR beta CDR3 regions were amplified. Primed by the HTBI set, a first-round RT-PCR was run on the TCR CDR3. One entry per CDR3 protein results from TCRdb running MiXCR on the multiplex PCR reads. Among 700,000 to 850,000 distinct CDR3 sequences listed, just over 35% were seen once. Sequencing used blood. The source of these receptors is a woman in her thirties or forties with Graves' hyperthyroidism.

About this clonotype itself: This may come from a read error, since a much larger clone is one base off. The chain links TRBV7-9 to TRBJ2-7; 9 nucleotides match TRBD2. This CDR3 contains 14 residues. The V gene's germline CDR1 is SEHNR and CDR2 FQNEAQ (reference sequence). CDR3 nucleotides: TGTACCAGCAATATAGCGGGGGCATCCTACGAGCAGTACTTC. As protein: CTSNIAGASYEQYF.

The chain uses TRBV11-2 and TRBJ1-1; 7 nucleotides line up with TRBD1. Losses at the gene ends were 6 bases for V and 3 bases for J; bases not matched to a gene: 19. This CDR3 is 18 amino acids long. Germline V gene data show CDR1 as SGHAT and CDR2 as FQNNGV. The CDR3 nucleotides are TGTGCCAGCAGTTACTCCCCGCGACAGGGTTGGTTGTACACTGAAGCTTTCTTT. Translation: CASSYSPRQGWLYTEAFF. The full variable domain, with the rest looked up from reference TRBV11-2 and TRBJ1-1, is EAGVAQSPRYKIIEKRQSVAFWCNPISGHATLYWYQQILGQGPKLLIQFQNNGVVDDSQLPKDRFSAERLKGVDSTLKIQPAKLEDSAVYLCASSYSPRQGWLYTEAFFGQGTRLTVV.

The CDR3 region is CASSQIFNTEAFF. Written as DNA, the CDR3 is TGCGCCAGCAGCCAAATATTCAACACTGAAGCTTTCTTT. The rearrangement joins TRBV5-1 to TRBJ1-1; D not resolved. This CDR3 region has 13 residues. Germline assignment: CDR1 SGHRS and CDR2 YFSETQ. V was pared by 4 bases and J by 2 bases, with 9 bases between.

The chain carries TRBV7-9 and TRBJ2-7; 9 bases map to TRBD1. The CDR3 is made up of 14 amino acids. The V segment lost 5 bases and the J segment 6 bases; nucleotides outside the gene matches: 8. CDR1 is SEHNR, CDR2 FQNEAQ, per germline (reference sequence). The CDR3 nucleotides are TGTGCCAGCAGCCACCGGGACAGGGAACCCGAGCAGTACTTC. Protein product: CASSHRDREPEQYF.

The rearrangement joins TRBV7-9 to TRBJ2-7, with no clear D. The CDR3 runs 18 residues. Germline CDR1 reads SEHNR; CDR2 reads FQNEAQ (reference sequence). Trimming removed 6 bases from V and 4 bases from J, with 28 bases in between. As DNA, the CDR3 is TGTGCCAGCAGTTCCAACGGTGCGGTAATACAAATCGTTTACGAGCAGTACTTC. Translated: CASSSNGAVIQIVYEQYF.